This TCR beta chain was sequenced in a study of T cell repertoires in cytomegalovirus infection. Trimming stripped 5 bases from V and 1 base from J, with 12 bases between. The CDR3 runs to 15 residues. CDR1 and CDR2 (germline): SGHTA, FQGNSA. This clonotype came up many times. What it binds is not known. TCRdb redid the calling of the reads with MiXCR, one entry per CDR3 protein. This sample yields 250,000 to 300,000 distinct CDR3 sequences, of which roughly a fifth are seen a single time; about 20% belongs to the top ten. The chain uses TRBV7-2 and TRBJ1-5, with D perhaps TRBD1 (6 bases). The TCR comes from a human donor in good health (CMV status not recorded). Some clones in this sample may be carry-over from other donors' samples. Material: cultured PBMCs, obtained from culture after CMV antigen stimulation. DNA of the CDR3: TGTGCCAGCAGCCGCGACAGGTTAAGCAATCAGCCCCAGCATTTT. This translates into CASSRDRLSNQPQHF.